This entry features one T cell receptor (beta chain) sequence. As originally analysed: Researchers report that nucleated cell counts were estimated from reference gene primer amplification. Clones were read by immunoSEQ multiplex PCR, and TCRdb kept only the in-frame ones, dropping some. V, J and clone size are those of that table, while D and trimming were read from the DNA. The table includes under 250,000 clones, approximately 82% detected once. The data derive from a study of blood T cell repertoires in COVID-19. On the study more broadly: Spain, Italy and the United States supplied samples that represented acute and convalescent COVID-19. Nucleic acid was either cDNA or gDNA, and it came from T cells, B-cell-depleted T cells, or PBMCs.

The V gene end was trimmed by 5 bases and the J gene end by 6 bases; junction bases not matched to a gene: 9. This CDR3 spans 15 amino acids. Germline assignment: CDR1 SEHNR and CDR2 FQNEAQ (reference sequence). The chain links TRBV7-9 to TRBJ2-1, with 8 bases lining up with TRBD1. The sequenced material came from peripheral blood. The receptor was isolated from a man aged 50 or older with active or convalescent COVID-19. For the CDR3, the DNA is TGTGCCAGCAGCGAACGGACAGGGTACGGCAATGAGCAGTTCTTC. Protein sequence: CASSERTGYGNEQFF.